A single sample gave rise to the 4 T cell receptor beta chains below, sequenced in a study of blood T cell repertoires in COVID-19. The data were produced by immunoSEQ multiplex PCR, yet TCRdb's version contains in-frame clones alone and is incomplete. Of 260,000 or so clones listed, about 87% are singletons. The material sequenced was PBMCs or T cells enriched from blood (not recorded which). These receptors were taken from a woman aged 40 to 50 with acute COVID-19.

The gene calls are TRBV7-8 and TRBJ2-7; D may be TRBD2 (5 bases). V gave up 4 bases and J gave up 5 bases, with 18 bases separating them. Looked up from germline, CDR1 is SGHVS and CDR2 is FQNEAQ. The CDR3 is 15 amino acids. CDR3: CASSSAQRRVHEQYF. DNA of the CDR3: TGTGCCAGCAGCTCAGCCCAGCGGAGAGTCCACGAGCAGTACTTC.

The J gene is TRBJ2-2, the V gene TRBV11-2; a weak D match, TRBD1 (5 bases). The V end lost 5 bases, the J end lost 5 bases, and 12 bases lay between the germline ends. Germline loops: CDR1 SGHAT, CDR2 FQNNGV. The CDR3 has 14 residues. CDR3 DNA: TGTGCCAGCAGCCCACAGACAGCGACCGGGGAGCTGTTTTTT. It yields the protein CASSPQTATGELFF.

The V and J genes are TRBV10-3 and TRBJ2-5; possibly TRBD2 for D (6 bases). The CDR3 contains 15 residues. Per germline, CDR1 ENHRY and CDR2 SYGVKD. V was shortened by 2 bases and J by 5 bases, with 15 bases between the two germline ends. This CDR3 is CAISEDSNGGETQYF. CDR3 nucleotides: TGTGCCATCAGTGAGGACTCCAACGGGGGTGAGACCCAGTACTTC.

This rearrangement joins TRBV6-5 to TRBJ2-7; weak D call: TRBD1 (5 bases). The CDR3 is 13 residues long. The V gene lost 2 bases and the J gene lost 7 bases, with 12 bases spanning the gap. Germline V gives CDR1 MNHEY, CDR2 SVGAGI. The chain's CDR3 is CASSYLRVGEQYF. The DNA for the CDR3 is TGTGCCAGCAGTTACCTCAGGGTGGGGGAGCAGTACTTC.